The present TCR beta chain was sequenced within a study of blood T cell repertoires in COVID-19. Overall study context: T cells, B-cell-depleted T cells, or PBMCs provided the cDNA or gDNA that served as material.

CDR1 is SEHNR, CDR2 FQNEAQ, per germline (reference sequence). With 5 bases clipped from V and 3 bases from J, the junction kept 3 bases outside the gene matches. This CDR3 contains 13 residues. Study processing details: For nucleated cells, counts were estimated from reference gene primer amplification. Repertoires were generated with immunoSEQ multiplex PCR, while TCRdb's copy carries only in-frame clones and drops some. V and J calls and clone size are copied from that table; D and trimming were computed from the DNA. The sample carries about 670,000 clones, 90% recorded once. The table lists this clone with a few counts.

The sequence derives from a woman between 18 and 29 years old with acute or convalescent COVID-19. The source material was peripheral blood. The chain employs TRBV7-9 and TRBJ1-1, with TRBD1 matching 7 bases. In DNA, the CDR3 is TGTGCCAGCAGCCCGAGGGGGCACACTGAAGCTTTCTTT. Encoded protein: CASSPRGHTEAFF.